One and the same sample provided the 9 T cell receptor beta chains below, sequenced in a study of T-cell memory formation after mild COVID-19. From the 5' RACE reads, TCRdb called clonotypes with MiXCR, one entry per CDR3 protein. Of roughly 100,000 distinct CDR3 sequences listed, roughly 15% are singletons. Material: PBMCs or a T cell subset sorted from them (not recorded which). The origin of the receptors is a man younger than 35 who had mild COVID-19 (a few samples of this study predate the infection). Cell type and time point are not known.

The chain couples TRBV20-1 to TRBJ2-7; D not resolved. CDR1 is DFQATT, CDR2 SNEGSKA, per germline (reference sequence). V was trimmed by 5 bases and J by 0 bases, leaving 8 bases between them. There are 12 residues in the CDR3. CDR3 nucleotides: TGCAGTGCTGAGAAGAGCTCCTACGAGCAGTACGTC. Its translation: CSAEKSSYEQYV.

The chain links TRBV27 to TRBJ1-1, with D possibly matching TRBD1 (5 bases). The CDR3 covers 14 residues. Trimming took 4 bases from V and 1 from J, leaving 10 bases between them. Germline V gene sequence: CDR1 MNHEY, CDR2 SMNVEV (reference sequence). CDR3 protein: CASSSGVSNTEAFF. The CDR3 DNA reads TGTGCCAGCAGTTCGGGGGTTTCGAACACTGAAGCTTTCTTT.

This chain uses TRBV29-1 with TRBJ1-2; 9 bases are shared with TRBD1. This CDR3 region has 12 residues. Unmatched junction bases numbered 1, after V lost 6 bases and J lost 2 bases. Germline V CDR1 and CDR2: SQVTM, ANQGSEA. CDR3 loop: CSVGQGNYGYTF. The CDR3 DNA follows: TGCAGCGTGGGACAGGGAAACTATGGCTACACCTTC.

There are a few counts of this clonotype. The CDR3 protein is CASSYGDRVGEQYV. DNA of the CDR3: TGTGCCAGCAGTTACGGAGACAGGGTCGGCGAGCAGTACGTC. The chain carries TRBV6-2 or TRBV6-3 and TRBJ2-7; TRBD1 aligns across 7 bases. Germline CDR1 MNHEY, CDR2 SVGEGT. The V and J ends lost 2 bases and 6 bases, in that order; junction bases with no gene match: 7. The CDR3 is 14 amino acids.

This clonotype has a handful of counts. This chain joins TRBV14 and TRBJ2-7; 7 bases are a match to TRBD1. The CDR3 is made up of 15 amino acids. Per the germline V gene, CDR1 is SGHDN and CDR2 is FVKESK. With V trimmed by 0 bases and J by 3 bases, 5 bases remained unmatched. The CDR3 reads CASSQEPGTDYEQYF. The CDR3, as DNA: TGTGCCAGCAGCCAAGAACCCGGGACAGACTACGAGCAGTACTTC.

J is TRBJ2-1 and V is TRBV20-1, with D tentatively TRBD2 (6 bases). The V end was cut by 3 bases, the J end by 0 bases, with 18 bases between. The CDR3 has 17 amino acids. Germline CDR1 DFQATT, CDR2 SNEGSKA (reference sequence). The CDR3 DNA reads as TGCAGTGCTAGGGACCGGAGGGGCGGAAACTCCTACAATGAGCAGTTCTTC. The encoded protein is CSARDRRGGNSYNEQFF.

This clonotype has a count of ten or more. The V and J genes are TRBV4-3 and TRBJ2-2; D is unresolved. The germline gives CDR1 LGHNA, CDR2 YSLEER. The CDR3 has 15 residues. Trimming left V 0 bases short and J 3 bases short, with 8 bases between. The CDR3 is CASSQDQGDTGELFF. The CDR3 nucleotides are TGCGCCAGCAGCCAAGATCAAGGTGACACCGGGGAGCTGTTTTTT.

The chain recombines TRBV6-5 with TRBJ2-5; D gene uncertain. This CDR3 region has 13 residues. With 6 bases removed from V and 5 bases from J, the gap between germline ends came to 13 bases. Germline V gene lookup returns CDR1 MNHEY and CDR2 SVGAGI. CDR3 bases: TGTGCCAGCAGCTCCGAAATTACGGAGACCCAGTACTTC. This sequence encodes CASSSEITETQYF.

This clonotype was detected many times. This chain uses TRBV10-2 with TRBJ2-5, with TRBD1 as a possible D gene (5 bases). The germline V and J ends were trimmed by 6 bases and 5 bases, with 22 bases remaining between them. Germline CDR1 reads WSHSY; CDR2 reads SAAADI. This CDR3 contains 16 residues. The CDR3 region has the DNA TGCGCCAGCAGCCAGTTGGACACTTCTCCTGAGGAGACCCAGTACTTC. It is translated as CASSQLDTSPEETQYF.